This is a list of T cell receptor beta chains from one sample in a study of cytomegalovirus exposure and HLA in healthy donors. Sequencing was performed with immunoSEQ multiplex PCR; in TCRdb, only in-frame clones are kept and a portion is missing. Listed are around 53,000 clones; about 6% falls within the top ten. The specimen was PBMCs. These TCRs come from a male donor in good health and CMV-seropositive. Both conserved end residues are trimmed from each CDR3. D genes are given only for firm matches.

CDR3	D	V
ASNRGTEAF	TRBD1	TRBV27
ASSLSGGDREQY	TRBD2	TRBV5-5
ASSSTGSYEQY	TRBD1	TRBV4-3
ASSPGQGYNEQF	-	TRBV4-3
ASSLAGTGGTNEKLF	TRBD1	TRBV27
ASSWRGRSTDTQY	-	TRBV11-2
ASSPWDREGNTIY	TRBD1	TRBV4-1
ASSTGQGYGYT	TRBD1	TRBV7-2
ASSLLGVSNQPQH	-	TRBV27
SGILGQGTNNEQF	TRBD1	TRBV29-1
ASSPSGRQGNQPQH	-	TRBV18
AWSVRTGRGLYQPQH	TRBD1	TRBV30
ASSSGVPPTQY	-	TRBV19
AWSVPVMETYGYT	-	TRBV30
ASSQDIAGGSYEQY	TRBD2	TRBV4-2
ASSPRGGQGLEPQH	-	TRBV4-2
ASSQVLAAGKGYEQY	-	TRBV4-3
ASSPVRASGGADTQY	TRBD2	TRBV11-2
ASSYTAPRGKETQY	-	TRBV5-6
ASSHEPTGSSYEQY	-	TRBV2
ASSQEFLAGGGADTQY	TRBD2	TRBV4-3
ASSTPWAGGRDNEQF	TRBD2	TRBV7-9
ASSYWTRGVDEQY	-	TRBV6-5
ASSPSGGSYNEQF	TRBD2	TRBV6-4
ASQANQETQY	-	TRBV2
ASSETGNPYGYT	TRBD1	TRBV25-1
AIRDQGAGYGYT	TRBD1	TRBV10-3
ASIRDRGGTEAF	TRBD1	TRBV7-8
ASSHPGVAGSYNEQF	TRBD2	TRBV4-3
ASTGRGYTDTQY	-	TRBV30
ASSRYRGDYGYT	TRBD1	TRBV4-1
ASRPQGNYGYT	TRBD1	TRBV28
ASSLLAGGQETQY	TRBD2	TRBV5-4
ASSFQSAGGSTEAF	-	TRBV4-1
ASSPRSGDREHGYT	TRBD1	TRBV7-3
ASTPDRENSPLH	TRBD1	TRBV28